A single sample gave rise to the 3 T cell receptor beta chains below, sequenced in a study of identical twins. TCRdb fed the 5' RACE reads into MiXCR, producing one record per CDR3 protein. The table shows roughly 700,000 distinct CDR3 sequences, with roughly 8% occurring only once. This sample was also put to use in a study of yellow fever vaccine responses in identical twins.

The sequenced material came from PBMCs. These receptors were taken from a woman under 30 in good health.

This clonotype was observed at least ten times. DNA of the CDR3: TGCGCCAGCAGCCAAGTTCCGTCTAGCGGGAGGAATGAGCAGTTCTTC. Translating it yields CASSQVPSSGRNEQFF. J is TRBJ2-1 and V is TRBV4-1; 11 nucleotides line up with TRBD2. J gave up 7 bases and V 1 base, and 6 bases lay outside the gene matches. The CDR3 extends over 16 amino acids. Per the germline V gene, CDR1 is MGHRA and CDR2 is YSYEKL.

This chain connects TRBV6-4 to TRBJ2-3, with D perhaps TRBD2 (7 bases). The CDR3 covers 13 residues. The V end was cut by 8 bases, the J end by 2 bases, with 11 bases between. Germline V gene sequence: CDR1 MRHNA, CDR2 SNTAGT. The CDR3 here is CASAGAPTDTQYF. The CDR3 DNA follows: TGTGCCAGCGCGGGGGCCCCCACAGATACGCAGTATTTT.

In its sample, this clonotype was seen a few times. The V gene is TRBV4-3, the J gene TRBJ2-3, with D hard to call. Trimming took off 0 bases at V and 4 bases at J, with 5 bases between the two ends. This CDR3 region has 13 residues. Germline-derived CDR1 and CDR2 are LGHNA and YSLEER. CDR3 DNA: TGCGCCAGCAGCCAAGATTCTCCAGATACGCAGTATTTT. It translates to CASSQDSPDTQYF.